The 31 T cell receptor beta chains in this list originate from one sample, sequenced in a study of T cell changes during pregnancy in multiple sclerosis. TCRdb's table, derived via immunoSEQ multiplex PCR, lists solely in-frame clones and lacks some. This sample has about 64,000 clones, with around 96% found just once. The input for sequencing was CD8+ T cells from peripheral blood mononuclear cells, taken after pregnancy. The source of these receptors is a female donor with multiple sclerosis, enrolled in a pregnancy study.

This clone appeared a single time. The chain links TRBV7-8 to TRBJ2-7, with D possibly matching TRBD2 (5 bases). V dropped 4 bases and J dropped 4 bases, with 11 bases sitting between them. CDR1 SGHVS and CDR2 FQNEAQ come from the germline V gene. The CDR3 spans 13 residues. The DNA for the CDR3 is TGTGCCAGCAGCTCATCCACTAGTTACGAGCAGTACTTC. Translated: CASSSSTSYEQYF.

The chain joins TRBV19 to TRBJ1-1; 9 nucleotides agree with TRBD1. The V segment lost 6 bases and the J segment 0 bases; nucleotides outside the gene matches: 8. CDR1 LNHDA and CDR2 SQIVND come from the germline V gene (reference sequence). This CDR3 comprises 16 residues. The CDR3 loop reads CASSLRGTGLNTEAFF. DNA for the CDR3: TGTGCCAGTAGCCTCCGAGGGACAGGGTTGAACACTGAAGCTTTCTTT.

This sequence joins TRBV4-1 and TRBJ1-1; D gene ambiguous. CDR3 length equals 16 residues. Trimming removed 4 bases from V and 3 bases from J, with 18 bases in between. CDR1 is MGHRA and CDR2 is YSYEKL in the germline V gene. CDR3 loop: CASSPHLPSEDTEAFF. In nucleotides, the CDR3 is TGCGCCAGCAGCCCGCACCTTCCGTCGGAGGACACTGAAGCTTTCTTT.

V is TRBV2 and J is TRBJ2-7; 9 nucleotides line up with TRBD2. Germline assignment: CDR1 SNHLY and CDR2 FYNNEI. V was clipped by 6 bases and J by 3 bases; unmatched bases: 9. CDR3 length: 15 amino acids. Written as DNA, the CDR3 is TGTGCCAGCAGGGATATAGCGGGGGTAGACTACGAGCAGTACTTC. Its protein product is CASRDIAGVDYEQYF.

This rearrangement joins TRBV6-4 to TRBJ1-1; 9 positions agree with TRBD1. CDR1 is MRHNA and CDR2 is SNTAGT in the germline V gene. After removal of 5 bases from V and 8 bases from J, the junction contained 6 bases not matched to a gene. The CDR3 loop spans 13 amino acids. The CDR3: CASSYTGTGEAFF. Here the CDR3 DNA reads TGTGCCAGCAGTTATACCGGGACAGGGGAAGCTTTCTTT.

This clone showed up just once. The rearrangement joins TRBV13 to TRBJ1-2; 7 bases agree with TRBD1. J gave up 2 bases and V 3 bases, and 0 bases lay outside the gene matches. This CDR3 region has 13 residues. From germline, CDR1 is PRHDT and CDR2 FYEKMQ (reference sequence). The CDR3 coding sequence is TGTGCCAGCAGCTTGGGACAGAACTATGGCTACACCTTC. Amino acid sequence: CASSLGQNYGYTF.

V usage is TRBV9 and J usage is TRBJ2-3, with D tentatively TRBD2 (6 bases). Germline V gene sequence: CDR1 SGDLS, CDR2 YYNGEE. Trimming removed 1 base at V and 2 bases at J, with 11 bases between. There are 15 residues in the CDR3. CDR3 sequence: CASSVTGGTTDTQYF. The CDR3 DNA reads TGTGCCAGCAGCGTAACTGGCGGGACCACAGATACGCAGTATTTT.

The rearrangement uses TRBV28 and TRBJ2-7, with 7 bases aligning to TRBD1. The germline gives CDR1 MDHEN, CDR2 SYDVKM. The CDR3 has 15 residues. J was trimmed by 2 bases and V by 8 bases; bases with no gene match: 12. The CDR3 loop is CASDSKGRGPYEQYF. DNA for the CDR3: TGTGCCAGCGATTCCAAGGGTAGGGGGCCCTACGAGCAGTACTTC.

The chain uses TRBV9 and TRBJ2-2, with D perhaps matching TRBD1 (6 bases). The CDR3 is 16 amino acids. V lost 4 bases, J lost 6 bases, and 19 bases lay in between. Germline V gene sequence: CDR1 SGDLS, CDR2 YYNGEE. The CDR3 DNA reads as TGTGCCAGCAGCACCCCCAAACAGGGAGTCTCCGGGGAGCTGTTTTTT. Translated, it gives CASSTPKQGVSGELFF. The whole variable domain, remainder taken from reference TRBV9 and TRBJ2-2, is DSGVTQTPKHLITATGQRVTLRCSPRSGDLSVYWYQQSLDQGLQFLIQYYNGEERAKGNILERFSAQQFPDLHSELNLSSLELGDSALYFCASSTPKQGVSGELFFGEGSRLTVL.

This CDR3 is CATVEDSSYNEQFF. The CDR3 region has the DNA TGTGCCACCGTGGAGGACAGTTCCTACAATGAGCAGTTCTTC. The chain uses TRBV28 and TRBJ2-1; D might be TRBD1 (6 bases). Trimming cost V 10 bases and J 1 base, with 14 bases left between them. Germline CDR1 reads MDHEN; CDR2 reads SYDVKM. CDR3 length: 14 residues.

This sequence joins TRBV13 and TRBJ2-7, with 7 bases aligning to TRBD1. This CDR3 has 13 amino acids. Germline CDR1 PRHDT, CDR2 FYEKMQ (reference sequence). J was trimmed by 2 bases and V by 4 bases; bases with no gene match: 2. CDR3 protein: CASSSGTAYEQYF. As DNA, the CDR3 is TGTGCCAGCAGCTCCGGGACAGCCTACGAGCAGTACTTC.

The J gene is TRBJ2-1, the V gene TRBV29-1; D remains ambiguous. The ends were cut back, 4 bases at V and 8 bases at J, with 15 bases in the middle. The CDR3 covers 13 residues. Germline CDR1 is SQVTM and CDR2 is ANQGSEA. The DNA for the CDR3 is TGCAGCGTTGTAGTCTCCGGGTGGGATGAGCAGTTCTTC. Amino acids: CSVVVSGWDEQFF.

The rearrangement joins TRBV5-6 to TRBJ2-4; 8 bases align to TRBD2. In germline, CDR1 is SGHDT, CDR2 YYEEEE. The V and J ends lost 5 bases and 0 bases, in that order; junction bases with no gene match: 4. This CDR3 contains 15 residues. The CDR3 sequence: CASRHLAGAKNIQYF. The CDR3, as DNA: TGTGCCAGCAGACATCTAGCGGGAGCCAAAAACATTCAGTACTTC.

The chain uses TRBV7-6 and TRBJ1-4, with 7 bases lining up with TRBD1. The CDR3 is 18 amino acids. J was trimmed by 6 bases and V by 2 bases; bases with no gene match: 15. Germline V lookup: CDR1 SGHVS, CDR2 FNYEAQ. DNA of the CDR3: TGTGCCAGCAGCTTATACGACCCCCCGACAGGGCGGGATGAAAAACTGTTTTTT. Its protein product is CASSLYDPPTGRDEKLFF.

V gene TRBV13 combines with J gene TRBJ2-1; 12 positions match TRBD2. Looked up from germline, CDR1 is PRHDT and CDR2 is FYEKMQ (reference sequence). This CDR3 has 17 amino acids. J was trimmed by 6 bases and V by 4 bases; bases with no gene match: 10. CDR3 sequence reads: CASSSSSGRATSNEQFF. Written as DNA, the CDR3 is TGTGCCAGCAGCTCCTCTAGCGGGAGGGCCACTAGCAATGAGCAGTTCTTC.

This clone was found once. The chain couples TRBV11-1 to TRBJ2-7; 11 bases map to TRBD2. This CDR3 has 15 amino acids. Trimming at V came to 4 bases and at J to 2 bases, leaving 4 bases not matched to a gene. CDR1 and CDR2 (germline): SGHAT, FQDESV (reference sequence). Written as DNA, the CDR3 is TGTGCCAGCAGCTCAACTAGCGGGGGAACCTACGAGCAGTACTTC. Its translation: CASSSTSGGTYEQYF. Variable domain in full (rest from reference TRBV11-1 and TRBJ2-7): EAEVAQSPRYKITEKSQAVAFWCDPISGHATLYWYRQILGQGPELLVQFQDESVVDDSQLPKDRFSAERLKGVDSTLKIQPAELGDSAMYLCASSSTSGGTYEQYFGPGTRLTVT.

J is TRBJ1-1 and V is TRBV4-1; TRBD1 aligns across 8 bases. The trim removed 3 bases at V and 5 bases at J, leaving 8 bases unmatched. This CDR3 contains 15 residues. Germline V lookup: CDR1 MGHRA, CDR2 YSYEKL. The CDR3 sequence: CASSQKGQGGTEAFF. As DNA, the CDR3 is TGCGCCAGCAGCCAGAAAGGACAGGGAGGGACTGAAGCTTTCTTT.

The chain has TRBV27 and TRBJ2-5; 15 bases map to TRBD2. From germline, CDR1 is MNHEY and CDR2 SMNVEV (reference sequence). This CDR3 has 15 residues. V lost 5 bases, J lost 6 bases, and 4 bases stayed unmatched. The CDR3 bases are TGTGCCAGCAGTCCCGGGACTAGCGGGAGGCAGACCCAGTACTTC. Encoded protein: CASSPGTSGRQTQYF.

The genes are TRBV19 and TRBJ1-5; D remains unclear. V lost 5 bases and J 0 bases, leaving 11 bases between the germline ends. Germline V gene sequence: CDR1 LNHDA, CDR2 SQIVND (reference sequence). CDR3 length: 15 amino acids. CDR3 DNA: TGTGCCAGTAGTTGGGAGAGTTATAGCAATCAGCCCCAGCATTTT. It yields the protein CASSWESYSNQPQHF.

In DNA, the CDR3 is TGTGCCAGCAGTGGTAAACACCGGGCAGGGGGAAATGAAAAACTGTTTTTT. It translates to CASSGKHRAGGNEKLFF. This chain links TRBV28 with TRBJ1-4; 7 bases are shared with TRBD1. CDR1 is MDHEN, CDR2 SYDVKM, per germline. The CDR3 length is 17 residues. The V segment lost 5 bases and the J segment 5 bases; nucleotides outside the gene matches: 14.

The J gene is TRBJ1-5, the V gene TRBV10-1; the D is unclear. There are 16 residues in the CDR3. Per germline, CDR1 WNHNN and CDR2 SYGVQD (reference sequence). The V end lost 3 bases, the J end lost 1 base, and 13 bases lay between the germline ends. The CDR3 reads CASSEALEASNQPQHF. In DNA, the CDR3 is TGCGCCAGCAGTGAAGCCTTGGAGGCCAGCAATCAGCCCCAGCATTTT.

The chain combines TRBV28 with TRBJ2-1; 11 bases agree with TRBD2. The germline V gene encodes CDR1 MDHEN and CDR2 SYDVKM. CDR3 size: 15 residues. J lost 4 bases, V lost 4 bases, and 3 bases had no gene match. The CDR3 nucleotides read TGTGCCAGCAGTTCCGGGACTAGCGGTTACAATGAGCAGTTCTTC. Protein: CASSSGTSGYNEQFF.

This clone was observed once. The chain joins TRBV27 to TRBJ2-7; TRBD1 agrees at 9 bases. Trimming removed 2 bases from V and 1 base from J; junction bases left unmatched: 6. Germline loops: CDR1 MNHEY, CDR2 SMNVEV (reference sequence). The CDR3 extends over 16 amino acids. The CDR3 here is CASSLGSGTGSYEQYF. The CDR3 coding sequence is TGTGCCAGCAGTTTAGGGTCTGGGACAGGGTCCTACGAGCAGTACTTC.

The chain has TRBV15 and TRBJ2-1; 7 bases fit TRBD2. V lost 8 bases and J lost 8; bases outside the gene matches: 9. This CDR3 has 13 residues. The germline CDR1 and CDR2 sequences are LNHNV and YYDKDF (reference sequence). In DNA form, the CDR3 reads TGTGCCACCCGGGGGGAGGGCTTGTATGAGCAGTTCTTC. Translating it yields CATRGEGLYEQFF.

CDR3 region: CASSMSTRGLNTEAFF. The CDR3 bases are TGTGCCAGTAGTATGTCGACCCGGGGGTTGAACACTGAAGCTTTCTTT. This rearrangement joins TRBV19 to TRBJ1-1; D is perhaps TRBD1 (5 bases). Germline V gene sequence: CDR1 LNHDA, CDR2 SQIVND (reference sequence). This CDR3 is 16 amino acids long. Trimming pared 3 bases from V and 0 bases from J, leaving 14 bases between.

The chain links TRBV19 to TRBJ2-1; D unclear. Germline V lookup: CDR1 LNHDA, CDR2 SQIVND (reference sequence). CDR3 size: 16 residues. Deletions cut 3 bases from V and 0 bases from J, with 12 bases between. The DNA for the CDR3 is TGTGCCAGTAGTATGGGTGGGCGCAGCTCCTACAATGAGCAGTTCTTC. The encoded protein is CASSMGGRSSYNEQFF. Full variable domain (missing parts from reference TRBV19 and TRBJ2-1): DGGITQSPKYLFRKEGQNVTLSCEQNLNHDAMYWYRQDPGQGLRLIYYSQIVNDFQKGDIAEGYSVSREKKESFPLTVTSAQKNPTAFYLCASSMGGRSSYNEQFFGPGTRLTVL.

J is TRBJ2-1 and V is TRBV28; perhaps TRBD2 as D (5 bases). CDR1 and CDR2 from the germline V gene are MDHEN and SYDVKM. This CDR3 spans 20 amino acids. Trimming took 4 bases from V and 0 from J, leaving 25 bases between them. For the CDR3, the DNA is TGTGCCAGCAGTTCCACCCGGGCTAGCAGGACTGAGAGCTCCTACAATGAGCAGTTCTTC. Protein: CASSSTRASRTESSYNEQFF.

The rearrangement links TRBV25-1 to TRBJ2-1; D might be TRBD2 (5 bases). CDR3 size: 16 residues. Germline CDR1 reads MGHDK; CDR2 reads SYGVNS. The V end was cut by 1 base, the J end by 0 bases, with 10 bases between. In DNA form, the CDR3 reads TGTGCCAGCAGTGAATCGGGGATCGACTCCTACAATGAGCAGTTCTTC. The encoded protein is CASSESGIDSYNEQFF.

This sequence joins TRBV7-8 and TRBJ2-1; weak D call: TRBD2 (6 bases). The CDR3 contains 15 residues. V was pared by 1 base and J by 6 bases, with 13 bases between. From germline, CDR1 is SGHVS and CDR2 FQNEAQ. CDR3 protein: CASSLGGGAPNEQFF. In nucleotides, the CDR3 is TGTGCCAGCAGCTTAGGTGGCGGGGCCCCCAATGAGCAGTTCTTC.

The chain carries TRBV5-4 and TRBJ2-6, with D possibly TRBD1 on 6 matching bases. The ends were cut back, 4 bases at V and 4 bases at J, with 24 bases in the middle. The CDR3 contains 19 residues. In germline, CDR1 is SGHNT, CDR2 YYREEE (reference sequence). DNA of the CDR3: TGTGCCAGCAGCCCCTCGCCGGGACATAGATCCTACGGGGCCAACGTCCTGACTTTC. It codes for CASSPSPGHRSYGANVLTF.

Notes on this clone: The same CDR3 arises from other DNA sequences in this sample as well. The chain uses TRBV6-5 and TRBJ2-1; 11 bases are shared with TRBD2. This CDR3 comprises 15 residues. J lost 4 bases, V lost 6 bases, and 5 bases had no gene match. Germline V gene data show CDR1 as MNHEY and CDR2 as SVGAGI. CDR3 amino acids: CASSVGLAGYNEQFF. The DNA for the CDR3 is TGTGCCAGCAGCGTCGGACTAGCGGGTTACAATGAGCAGTTCTTC.